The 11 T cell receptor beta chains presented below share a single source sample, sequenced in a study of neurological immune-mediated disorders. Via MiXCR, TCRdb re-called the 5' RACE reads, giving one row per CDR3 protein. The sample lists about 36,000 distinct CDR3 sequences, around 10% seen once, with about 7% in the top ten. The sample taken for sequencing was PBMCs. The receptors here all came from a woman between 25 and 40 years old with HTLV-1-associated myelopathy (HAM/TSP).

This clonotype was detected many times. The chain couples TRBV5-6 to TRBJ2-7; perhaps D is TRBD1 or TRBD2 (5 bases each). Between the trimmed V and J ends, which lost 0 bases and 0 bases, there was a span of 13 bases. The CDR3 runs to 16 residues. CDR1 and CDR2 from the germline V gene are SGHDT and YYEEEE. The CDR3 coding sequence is TGTGCCAGCAGCTTGGCCTGGCGTGGGGGCTCCTACGAGCAGTACTTC. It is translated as CASSLAWRGGSYEQYF.

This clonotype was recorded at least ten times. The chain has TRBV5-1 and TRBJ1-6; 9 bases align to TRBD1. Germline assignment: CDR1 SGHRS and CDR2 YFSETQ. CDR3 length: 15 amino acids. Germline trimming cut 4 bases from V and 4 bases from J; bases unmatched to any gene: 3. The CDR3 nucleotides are TGCGCCAGCAGCGCGGACAGGGGTTATAATTCACCCCTCCACTTT. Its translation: CASSADRGYNSPLHF.

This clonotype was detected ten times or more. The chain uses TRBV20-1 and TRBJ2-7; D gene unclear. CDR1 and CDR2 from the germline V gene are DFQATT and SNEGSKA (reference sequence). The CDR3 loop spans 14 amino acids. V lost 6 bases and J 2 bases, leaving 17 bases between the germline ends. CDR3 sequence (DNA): TGCAGTGCCACCCTTTACCGGGCCCCCTACGAGCAGTACTTC. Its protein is CSATLYRAPYEQYF.

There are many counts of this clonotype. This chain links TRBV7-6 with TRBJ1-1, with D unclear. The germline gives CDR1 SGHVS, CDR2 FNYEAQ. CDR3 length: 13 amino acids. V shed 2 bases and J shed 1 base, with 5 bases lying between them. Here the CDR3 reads CASSLYRNTEAFF. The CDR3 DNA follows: TGTGCCAGCAGCTTATATCGGAACACTGAAGCTTTCTTT.

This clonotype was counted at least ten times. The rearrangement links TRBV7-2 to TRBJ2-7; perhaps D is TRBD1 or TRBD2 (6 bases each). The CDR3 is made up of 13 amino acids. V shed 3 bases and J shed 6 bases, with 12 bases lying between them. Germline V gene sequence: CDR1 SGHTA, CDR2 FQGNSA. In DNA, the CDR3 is TGTGCCAGCAGCTTGGGGGGCGGGTCCGAGCAGTACTTC. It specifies CASSLGGGSEQYF. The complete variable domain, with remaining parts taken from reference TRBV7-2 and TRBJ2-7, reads GAGVSQSPSNKVTEKGKDVELRCDPISGHTALYWYRQSLGQGLEFLIYFQGNSAPDKSGLPSDRFSAERTGGSVSTLTIQRTQQEDSAVYLCASSLGGGSEQYFGPGTRLTVT.

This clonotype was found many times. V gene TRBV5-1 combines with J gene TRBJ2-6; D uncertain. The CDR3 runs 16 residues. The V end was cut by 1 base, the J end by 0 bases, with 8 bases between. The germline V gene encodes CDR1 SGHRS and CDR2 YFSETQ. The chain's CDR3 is CASSLPPFSGANVLTF. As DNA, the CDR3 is TGCGCCAGCAGCTTGCCACCGTTCTCTGGGGCCAACGTCCTGACTTTC.

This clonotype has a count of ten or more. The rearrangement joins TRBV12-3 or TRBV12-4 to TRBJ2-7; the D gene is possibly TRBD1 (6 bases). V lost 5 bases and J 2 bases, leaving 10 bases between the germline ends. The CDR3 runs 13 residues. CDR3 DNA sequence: TGTGCCAGCAGTAGGACAGACCCCTACGAGCAGTACTTC. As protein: CASSRTDPYEQYF.

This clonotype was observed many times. The CDR3 DNA is TGTGCCAGCTCAAGGGCGGAGTATGGCTACACCTTC. Protein sequence: CASSRAEYGYTF. This chain connects TRBV18 to TRBJ1-2; D gene ambiguous. The CDR3 runs to 12 residues. V gave up 5 bases and J gave up 5 bases, with 9 bases separating them. The germline CDR1 and CDR2 sequences are KGHSH and LQKENI. The complete variable domain, with remaining parts taken from reference TRBV18 and TRBJ1-2, reads NAGVMQNPRHLVRRRGQEARLRCSPMKGHSHVYWYRQLPEEGLKFMVYLQKENIIDESGMPKERFSAEFPKEGPSILRIQQVVRGDSAAYFCASSRAEYGYTFGSGTRLTVV.

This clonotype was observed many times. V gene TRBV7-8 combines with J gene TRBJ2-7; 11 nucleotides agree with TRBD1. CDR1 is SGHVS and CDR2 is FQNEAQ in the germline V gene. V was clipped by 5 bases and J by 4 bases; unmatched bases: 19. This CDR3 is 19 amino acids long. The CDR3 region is CASSPFIAAGTGGRYEQYF. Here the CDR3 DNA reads TGTGCCAGCAGCCCGTTCATCGCGGCCGGGACAGGGGGAAGGTACGAGCAGTACTTC.

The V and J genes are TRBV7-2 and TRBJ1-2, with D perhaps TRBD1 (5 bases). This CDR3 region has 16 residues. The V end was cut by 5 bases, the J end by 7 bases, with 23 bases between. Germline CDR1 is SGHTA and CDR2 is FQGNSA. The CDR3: CASSLLGGGAGVGYTF. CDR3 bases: TGTGCCAGCAGCCTCCTCGGGGGAGGCGCCGGGGTTGGCTACACCTTC.

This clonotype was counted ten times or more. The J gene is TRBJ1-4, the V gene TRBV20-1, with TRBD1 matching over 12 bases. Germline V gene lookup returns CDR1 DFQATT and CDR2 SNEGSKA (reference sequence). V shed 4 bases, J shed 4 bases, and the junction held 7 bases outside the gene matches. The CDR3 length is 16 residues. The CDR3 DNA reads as TGCAGTGCTATCCGGGACAGGGGGCGTTTTAATGAAAAACTGTTTTTT. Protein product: CSAIRDRGRFNEKLFF.